This is a list of T cell receptor beta chains from one sample in a study of T cell changes during pregnancy in multiple sclerosis. Profiling relied on immunoSEQ multiplex PCR, and the TCRdb table lists in-frame clones only, not all of them. The sample lists around 63,000 clones, 92% occurring once. Specimen: peripheral blood, collected in the third trimester of pregnancy. All receptors derive from a female donor in good health, enrolled as a control in a pregnancy study. The CDR3 runs from the conserved cysteine through the conserved F or W. A D gene is named only where the DNA matches it firmly. For some rows the clone size is stated as once, few or many, or as a class when expanded; others skip it.

TRBV5-4	NA	TRBD1	TRBJ1-1	CASSPTGRNTEAFF	TGTGCCAGCAGCCCGACAGGGCGGAACACTGAAGCTTTCTTT
TRBV29-1	NA	NA	TRBJ2-7	CSVEAGISTYEQYF	TGCAGCGTTGAGGCAGGCATTTCCACCTACGAGCAGTACTTC
TRBV7-2	NA	TRBD2	TRBJ2-7	CASSATSGVTYEQYF	TGTGCCAGCAGCGCTACTAGCGGGGTTACCTACGAGCAGTACTTC
TRBV5-4	NA	NA	TRBJ2-5	CASSLGRTGGAYQETQYF	TGTGCCAGCAGCTTAGGGAGAACAGGCGGGGCTTACCAAGAGACCCAGTACTTC
TRBV5-1	NA	TRBD2	TRBJ2-7	CASSESTSGSGSLYEQYF	TGCGCCAGCAGCGAATCGACTAGCGGGAGCGGGTCCTTATACGAGCAGTACTTC
TRBV4-3	NA	TRBD1	TRBJ1-3	CASSHGQDGNTIYF	TGCGCCAGCAGCCACGGACAGGATGGAAACACCATATATTTT
TRBV7-2	few	NA	TRBJ2-7	CASTAGYEQYF	TGTGCCAGCACGGCCGGGTACGAGCAGTACTTC
TRBV10-2	NA	NA	TRBJ2-5	CASSNAGNQETQYF	TGCGCCAGCTCGAATGCGGGGAATCAAGAGACCCAGTACTTC
TRBV7-9	NA	TRBD1	TRBJ1-4	CASSTSSGTGYEKLFF	TGTGCCAGCAGCACATCCTCCGGGACAGGGTATGAAAAACTGTTTTTT
TRBV7-8	NA	TRBD1	TRBJ2-5	CASSLWDRGKETQYF	TGTGCCAGCAGCTTATGGGACAGGGGAAAAGAGACCCAGTACTTC
TRBV18	few	TRBD1	TRBJ2-7	CASSLGQGVYEQYF	TGTGCCAGCTCCCTCGGACAGGGGGTCTACGAGCAGTACTTC
TRBV30	NA	NA	TRBJ1-1	CAWSLQTSNTEAFF	TGTGCCTGGAGTTTACAGACATCGAACACTGAAGCTTTCTTT
TRBV5-1	NA	TRBD1	TRBJ1-3	CASSSFPGQGTGNTIYF	TGCGCCAGCAGCTCGTTTCCGGGACAGGGAACTGGAAACACCATATATTTT
TRBV7-2	NA	TRBD1	TRBJ1-2	CASSLGTGGYGYTF	TGTGCCAGCAGCTTAGGGACAGGGGGCTATGGCTACACCTTC
TRBV10-3	NA	NA	TRBJ1-4	CAISDVTNEKLFF	TGTGCCATCAGTGACGTAACTAATGAAAAACTGTTTTTT
TRBV19	NA	NA	TRBJ2-5	CASSMDRGGETQYF	TGTGCCAGTAGTATGGATAGGGGAGGAGAGACCCAGTACTTC
TRBV4-1	once	NA	TRBJ1-2	CASSQAVGLNYGYTF	TGCGCCAGCAGCCAAGCTGTCGGACTGAACTATGGCTACACCTTC
TRBV5-5	NA	TRBD1	TRBJ1-2	CASSFSSGTGGNTF	TGTGCCAGCAGCTTTTCTTCCGGGACAGGAGGCAACACCTTC
TRBV11-3	NA	TRBD2	TRBJ2-3	CASSFRSGGLTDTQYF	TGTGCCAGCAGCTTTCGAAGCGGGGGGTTGACAGATACGCAGTATTTT
TRBV5-1	NA	TRBD1	TRBJ2-7	CASSDPGQGTYEQYF	TGCGCCAGCAGCGATCCGGGACAGGGGACTTACGAGCAGTACTTC
TRBV5-1	NA	TRBD2	TRBJ2-2	CASSLDSGGLNTGELFF	TGCGCCAGCAGCTTGGACAGCGGGGGCCTGAACACCGGGGAGCTGTTTTTT
TRBV5-1	NA	NA	TRBJ2-5	CASSLGGGSETQYF	TGCGCCAGCAGCTTGGGGGGGGGCTCAGAGACCCAGTACTTC
TRBV4-1	NA	TRBD1	TRBJ1-2	CASSLSYDRDYTF	TGCGCCAGCAGCCTCTCTTATGACAGGGACTACACCTTC
TRBV19	NA	TRBD2	TRBJ2-7	CASSSAGGQSFSYEQYF	TGTGCCAGTAGTTCGGCGGGAGGTCAATCTTTCTCCTACGAGCAGTACTTC
TRBV10-3	NA	NA	TRBJ2-7	CAISESGASYEQYF	TGTGCCATCAGTGAGTCGGGGGCCTCCTACGAGCAGTACTTC
TRBV7-9	once	TRBD2	TRBJ2-3	CASSLGAAGGTDTQYF	TGTGCCAGCAGCTTAGGGGCGGCGGGAGGGACAGATACGCAGTATTTT
TRBV19	NA	TRBD1	TRBJ2-4	CASSLPGQGRNIQYF	TGTGCCAGTAGTTTGCCGGGACAGGGCAGAAACATTCAGTACTTC
TRBV5-4	NA	TRBD1	TRBJ1-3	CASSSARDRGLSGNTIYF	TGTGCCAGCAGCTCTGCGAGGGACAGGGGCCTCTCTGGAAACACCATATATTTT
TRBV7-2	NA	NA	TRBJ2-7	CASRLTWTAYEQYF	TGTGCCAGCAGGTTAACCTGGACAGCTTACGAGCAGTACTTC
TRBV19	NA	NA	TRBJ1-2	CASSREGNYGYTF	TGTGCCAGTAGCAGGGAAGGAAACTATGGCTACACCTTC
TRBV12-5	NA	NA	TRBJ1-3	CASGASGGNTIYF	TGTGCTAGTGGTGCCAGCGGCGGAAACACCATATATTTT
TRBV7-8	NA	TRBD2	TRBJ2-2	CASSFGTSAGTGELFF	TGTGCCAGCAGCTTCGGGACTAGCGCGGGCACCGGGGAGCTGTTTTTT
TRBV27	once	NA	TRBJ1-2	CASSSEAGAGLYGYTF	TGTGCCAGCAGTTCGGAGGCAGGGGCAGGGCTCTATGGCTACACCTTC
TRBV27	NA	TRBD1	TRBJ1-5	CASSSTGGGQPQHF	TGTGCCAGCAGTTCAACAGGGGGCGGCCAGCCCCAGCATTTT
TRBV18	NA	NA	TRBJ2-7	CASSPQGHMTGREYF	TGTGCCAGCTCACCACAAGGACACATGACAGGCCGGGAGTACTTC
TRBV5-5	NA	TRBD1	TRBJ2-2	CASNLGQGRAGELFF	TGTGCCAGCAACCTAGGACAGGGAAGAGCCGGGGAGCTGTTTTTT
TRBV29-1	NA	NA	TRBJ2-7	CSVMGRDSYEQYF	TGCAGCGTTATGGGACGGGACTCCTACGAGCAGTACTTC